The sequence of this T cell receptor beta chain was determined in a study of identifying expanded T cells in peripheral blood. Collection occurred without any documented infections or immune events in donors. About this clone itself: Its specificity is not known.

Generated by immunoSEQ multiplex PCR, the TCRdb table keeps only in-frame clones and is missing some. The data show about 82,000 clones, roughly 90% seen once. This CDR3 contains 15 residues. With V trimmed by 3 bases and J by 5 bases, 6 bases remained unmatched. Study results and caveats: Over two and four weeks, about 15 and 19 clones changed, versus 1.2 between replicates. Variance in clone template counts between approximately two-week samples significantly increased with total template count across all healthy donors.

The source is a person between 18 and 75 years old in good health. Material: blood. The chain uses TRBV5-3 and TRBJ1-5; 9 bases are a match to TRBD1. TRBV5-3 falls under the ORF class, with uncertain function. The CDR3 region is CARSSRQGEDQPQHF. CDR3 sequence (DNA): TGTGCCAGAAGCTCCCGACAGGGGGAGGATCAGCCCCAGCATTTT.